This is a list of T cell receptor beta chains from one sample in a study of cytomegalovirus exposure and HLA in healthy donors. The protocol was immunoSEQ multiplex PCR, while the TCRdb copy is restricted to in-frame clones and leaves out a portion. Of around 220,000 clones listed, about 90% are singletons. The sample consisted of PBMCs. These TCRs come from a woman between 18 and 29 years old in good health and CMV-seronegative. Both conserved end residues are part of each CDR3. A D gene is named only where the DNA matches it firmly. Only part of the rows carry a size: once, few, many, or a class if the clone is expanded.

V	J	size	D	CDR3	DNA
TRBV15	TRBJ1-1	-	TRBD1	CATSRRGTASSNTEAFF	TGTGCCACCAGCAGACGCGGGACAGCCTCTTCGAACACTGAAGCTTTCTTT
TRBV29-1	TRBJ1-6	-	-	CSVAEGMRSPLHF	TGCAGCGTTGCGGAGGGGATGCGTTCACCCCTCCACTTT
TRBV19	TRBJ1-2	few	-	CASSKGLYGYTF	TGTGCCAGTAGTAAGGGACTTTATGGCTACACCTTC
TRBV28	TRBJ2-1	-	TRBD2	CASRPTRYGRGRFF	TGTGCCAGCCGTCCCACCCGTTATGGGAGGGGTAGGTTCTTC
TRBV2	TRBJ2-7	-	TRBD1	CASSEEVGTGRYEQYF	TGTGCCAGCAGTGAAGAGGTGGGGACAGGGCGATACGAGCAGTACTTC
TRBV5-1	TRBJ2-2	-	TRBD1	CASGRGTGFFRELFF	TGCGCCAGTGGCCGAGGGACAGGGTTTTTCCGGGAGCTGTTTTTT
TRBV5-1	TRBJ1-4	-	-	CASSDPGEYEKLFF	TGCGCCAGCAGCGACCCCGGGGAGTACGAAAAACTGTTTTTT
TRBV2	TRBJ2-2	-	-	CASSGRGTGELFF	TGTGCCAGCAGTGGAAGAGGCACCGGGGAGCTGTTTTTT
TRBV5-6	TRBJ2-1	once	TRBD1	CASSLQGHEQFF	TGTGCCAGCAGCTTACAGGGGCATGAGCAGTTCTTC
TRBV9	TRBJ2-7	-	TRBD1	CASSARGRTPYEQYF	TGTGCCAGCAGCGCCAGGGGGCGCACCCCCTACGAGCAGTACTTC